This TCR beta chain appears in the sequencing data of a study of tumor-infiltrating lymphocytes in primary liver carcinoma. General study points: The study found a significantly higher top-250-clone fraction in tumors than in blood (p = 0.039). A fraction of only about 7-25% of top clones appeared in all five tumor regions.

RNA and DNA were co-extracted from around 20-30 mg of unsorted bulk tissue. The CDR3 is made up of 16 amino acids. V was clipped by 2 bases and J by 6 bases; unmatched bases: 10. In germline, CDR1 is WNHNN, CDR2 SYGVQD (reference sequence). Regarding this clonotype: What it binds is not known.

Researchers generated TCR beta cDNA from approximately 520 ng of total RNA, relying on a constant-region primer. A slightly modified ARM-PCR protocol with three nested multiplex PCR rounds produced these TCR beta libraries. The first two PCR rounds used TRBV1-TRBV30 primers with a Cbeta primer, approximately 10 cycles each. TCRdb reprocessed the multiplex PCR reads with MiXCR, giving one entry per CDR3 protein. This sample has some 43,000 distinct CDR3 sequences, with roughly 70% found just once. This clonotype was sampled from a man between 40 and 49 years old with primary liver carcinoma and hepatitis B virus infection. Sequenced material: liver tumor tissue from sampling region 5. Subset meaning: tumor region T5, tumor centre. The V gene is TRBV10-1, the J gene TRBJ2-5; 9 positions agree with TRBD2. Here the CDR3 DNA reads TGCGCCAGCAGTGAGGGACTAGCGAGAGAACAAAAGACCCAGTACTTC. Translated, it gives CASSEGLAREQKTQYF.